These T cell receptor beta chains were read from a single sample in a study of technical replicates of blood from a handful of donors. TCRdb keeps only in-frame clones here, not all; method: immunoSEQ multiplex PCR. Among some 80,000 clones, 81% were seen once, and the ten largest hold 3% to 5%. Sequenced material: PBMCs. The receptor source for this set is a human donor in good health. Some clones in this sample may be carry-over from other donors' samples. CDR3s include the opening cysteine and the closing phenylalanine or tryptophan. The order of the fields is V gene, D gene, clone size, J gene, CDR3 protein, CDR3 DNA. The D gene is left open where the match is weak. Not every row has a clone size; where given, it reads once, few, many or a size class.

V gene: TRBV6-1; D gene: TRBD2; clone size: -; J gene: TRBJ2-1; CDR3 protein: CASSEIGTSGTNEQFF; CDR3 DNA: TGTGCCAGCAGTGAAATTGGGACTAGCGGGACAAATGAGCAGTTCTTC
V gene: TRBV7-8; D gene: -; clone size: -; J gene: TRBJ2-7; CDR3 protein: CASSSPPASVYEQYF; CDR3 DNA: TGTGCCAGCAGCTCGCCCCCCGCGTCGGTCTACGAGCAGTACTTC
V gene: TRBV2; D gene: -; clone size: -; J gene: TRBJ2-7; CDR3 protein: CASRFRDTISEQYF; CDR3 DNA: TGTGCCAGCAGATTCCGGGACACAATAAGCGAGCAGTACTTC
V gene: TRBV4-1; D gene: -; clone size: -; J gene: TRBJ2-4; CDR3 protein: CASSQDHGGIQYF; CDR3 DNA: TGCGCCAGCAGCCAAGATCACGGGGGCATTCAGTACTTC
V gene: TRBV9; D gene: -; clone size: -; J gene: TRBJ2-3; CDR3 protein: CASSVGRNPTDTQYF; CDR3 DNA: TGTGCCAGCAGCGTAGGCAGAAACCCCACAGATACGCAGTATTTT
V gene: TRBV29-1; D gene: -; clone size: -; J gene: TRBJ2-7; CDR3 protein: CSVDMGAEQYF; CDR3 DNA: TGCAGCGTTGACATGGGGGCCGAGCAGTACTTC
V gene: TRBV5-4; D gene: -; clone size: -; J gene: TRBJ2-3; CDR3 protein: CASSQGGASDTQYF; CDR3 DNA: TGTGCCAGCAGCCAAGGGGGGGCGTCCGATACGCAGTATTTT
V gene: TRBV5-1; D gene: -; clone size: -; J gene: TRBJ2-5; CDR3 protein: CASSLGRGANQETQYF; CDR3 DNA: TGCGCCAGCAGCTTGGGCAGGGGCGCGAATCAAGAGACCCAGTACTTC
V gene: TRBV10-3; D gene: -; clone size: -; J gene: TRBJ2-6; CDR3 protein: CAIWGGRANVLTF; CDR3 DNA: TGTGCCATCTGGGGGGGGCGGGCCAACGTCCTGACTTTC
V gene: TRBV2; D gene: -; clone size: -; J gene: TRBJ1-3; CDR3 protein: CASSEAAASGNTIYF; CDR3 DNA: TGTGCCAGCAGTGAGGCGGCAGCCTCTGGAAACACCATATATTTT
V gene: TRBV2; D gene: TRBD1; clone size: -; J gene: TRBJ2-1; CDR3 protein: CASTLGRGPGNEQFF; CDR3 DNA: TGTGCCAGCACCCTTGGCAGGGGGCCGGGCAATGAGCAGTTCTTC
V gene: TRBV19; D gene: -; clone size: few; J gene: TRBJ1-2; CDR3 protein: CASTPGEAPIYGYTF; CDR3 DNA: TGTGCCAGTACCCCCGGAGAAGCCCCCATCTATGGCTACACCTTC
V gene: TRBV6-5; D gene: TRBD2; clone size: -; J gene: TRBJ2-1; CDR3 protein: CASSYPGLAGGNEQFF; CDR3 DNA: TGTGCCAGCAGTTACCCGGGACTAGCGGGGGGCAATGAGCAGTTCTTC
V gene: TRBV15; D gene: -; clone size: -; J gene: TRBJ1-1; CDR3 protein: CATSRAGQNTEAFF; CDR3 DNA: TGTGCCACCAGCAGAGCAGGGCAGAACACTGAAGCTTTCTTT
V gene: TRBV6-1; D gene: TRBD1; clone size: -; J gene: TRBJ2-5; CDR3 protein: CASGSVGGGETQYF; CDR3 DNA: TGTGCCAGCGGAAGCGTAGGGGGCGGTGAGACCCAGTACTTC
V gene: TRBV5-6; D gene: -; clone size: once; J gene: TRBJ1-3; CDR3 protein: CASSFPLGRYSGNTIYF; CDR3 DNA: TGTGCCAGCAGCTTCCCCCTGGGGAGATACTCTGGAAACACCATATATTTT
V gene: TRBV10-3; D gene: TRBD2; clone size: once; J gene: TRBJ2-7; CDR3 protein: CAISSSGLYEQYF; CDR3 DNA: TGTGCCATCTCGTCTAGCGGGCTCTACGAGCAGTACTTC
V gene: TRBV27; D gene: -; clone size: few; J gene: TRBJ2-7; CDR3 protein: CASSFGYRDEQYF; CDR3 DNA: TGTGCCAGCAGTTTCGGTTACCGGGACGAGCAGTACTTC
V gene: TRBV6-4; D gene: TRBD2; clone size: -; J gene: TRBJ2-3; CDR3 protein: CASSDVGGRSLDTQYF; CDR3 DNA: TGTGCCAGCAGCGACGTCGGCGGGAGGTCTCTAGATACGCAGTATTTT
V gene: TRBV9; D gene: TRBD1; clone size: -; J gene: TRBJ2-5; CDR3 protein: CASSMGTGQETQYF; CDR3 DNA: TGTGCCAGCAGCATGGGGACAGGGCAAGAGACCCAGTACTTC
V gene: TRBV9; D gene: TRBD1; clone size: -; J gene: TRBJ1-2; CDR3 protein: CASSSGGTSVYGYTF; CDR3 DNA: TGTGCCAGCAGCTCAGGGGGGACATCAGTATATGGCTACACCTTC
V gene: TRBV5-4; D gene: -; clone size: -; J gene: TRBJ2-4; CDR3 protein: CASSSKGGQIKNIQYF; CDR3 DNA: TGTGCCAGCAGCTCGAAGGGGGGACAGATCAAAAACATTCAGTACTTC
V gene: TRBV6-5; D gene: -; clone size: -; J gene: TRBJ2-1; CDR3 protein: CASSLDSYNEQFF; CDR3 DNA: TGTGCCAGCAGTTTGGACAGTTACAATGAGCAGTTCTTC
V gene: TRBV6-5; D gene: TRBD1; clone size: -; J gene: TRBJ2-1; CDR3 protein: CASSYSSGGFSEQFF; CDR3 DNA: TGTGCCAGCAGTTACTCGTCAGGGGGTTTCAGCGAGCAGTTCTTC
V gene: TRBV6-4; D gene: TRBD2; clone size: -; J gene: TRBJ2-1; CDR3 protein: CATGTSGSYNEQFF; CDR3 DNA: TGCGCAACCGGGACTAGCGGATCCTACAATGAGCAGTTCTTC
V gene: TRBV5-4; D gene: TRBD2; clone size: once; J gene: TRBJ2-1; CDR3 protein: CASSTRTSGSDEQFF; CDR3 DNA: TGTGCCAGCAGCACCAGGACTAGCGGGAGTGATGAGCAGTTCTTC
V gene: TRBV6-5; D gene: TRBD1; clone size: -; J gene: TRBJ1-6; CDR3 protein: CASSPLDRGNSPLHF; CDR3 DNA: TGTGCCAGCAGTCCACTCGACAGGGGTAATTCACCCCTCCACTTT
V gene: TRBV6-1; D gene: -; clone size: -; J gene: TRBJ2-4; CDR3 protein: CASSDRDKNIQYF; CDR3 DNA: TGTGCCAGCAGTGACAGGGACAAAAACATTCAGTACTTC
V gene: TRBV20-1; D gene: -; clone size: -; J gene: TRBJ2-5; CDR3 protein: CSARIQKTQYF; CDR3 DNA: TGCAGTGCTAGAATTCAAAAGACCCAGTACTTC
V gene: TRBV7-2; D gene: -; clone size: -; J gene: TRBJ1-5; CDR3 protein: CASSLGVHRGQPQHF; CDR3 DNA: TGTGCCAGCAGCTTAGGTGTCCATCGAGGTCAGCCCCAGCATTTT
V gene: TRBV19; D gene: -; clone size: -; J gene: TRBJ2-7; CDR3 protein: CASTPPLGAAPYEQYF; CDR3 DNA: TGTGCCAGTACCCCCCCGTTGGGGGCAGCCCCCTACGAGCAGTACTTC
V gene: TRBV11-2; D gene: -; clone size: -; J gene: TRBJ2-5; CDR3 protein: CASSLDLRETQYF; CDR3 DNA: TGTGCCAGCAGCTTAGATCTCAGGGAGACCCAGTACTTC
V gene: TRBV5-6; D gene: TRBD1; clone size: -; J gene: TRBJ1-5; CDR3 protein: CASSVQGGQPQHF; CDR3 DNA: TGTGCCAGCAGCGTACAGGGGGGGCAGCCCCAGCATTTT
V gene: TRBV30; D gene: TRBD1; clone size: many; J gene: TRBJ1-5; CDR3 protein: CAWSAGQGKIWPQHF; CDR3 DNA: TGTGCCTGGAGCGCTGGACAGGGGAAGATTTGGCCCCAGCATTTT
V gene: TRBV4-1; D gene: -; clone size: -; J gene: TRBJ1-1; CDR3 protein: CASSYGQLNTEAFF; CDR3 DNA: TGCGCCAGCAGCTACGGACAATTGAACACTGAAGCTTTCTTT
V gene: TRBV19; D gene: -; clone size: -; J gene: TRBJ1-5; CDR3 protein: CASRTTAQGTQPQHF; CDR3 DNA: TGTGCCAGTCGAACCACGGCACAGGGAACCCAGCCCCAGCATTTT
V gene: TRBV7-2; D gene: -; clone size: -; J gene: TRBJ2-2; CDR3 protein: CASRGGGTGELFF; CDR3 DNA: TGTGCCAGCAGGGGGGGTGGCACCGGGGAGCTGTTTTTT
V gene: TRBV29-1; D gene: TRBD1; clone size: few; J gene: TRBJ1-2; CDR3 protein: CSAWTGYGYTF; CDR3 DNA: TGCAGCGCCTGGACAGGCTATGGCTACACCTTC
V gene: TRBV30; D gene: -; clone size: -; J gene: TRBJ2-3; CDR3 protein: CAWSVRRADTQYF; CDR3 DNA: TGTGCCTGGAGTGTACGTCGCGCAGATACGCAGTATTTT
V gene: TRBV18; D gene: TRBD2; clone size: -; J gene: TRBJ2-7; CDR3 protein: CASSPSTSGAYEQYF; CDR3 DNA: TGTGCCAGCTCACCATCGACTAGCGGGGCCTACGAGCAGTACTTC
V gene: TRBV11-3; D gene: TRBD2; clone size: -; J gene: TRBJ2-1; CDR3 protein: CASSPTYILAEGRYNEQFF; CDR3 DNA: TGTGCCAGCAGCCCGACTTACATCCTAGCGGAGGGACGTTACAATGAGCAGTTCTTC
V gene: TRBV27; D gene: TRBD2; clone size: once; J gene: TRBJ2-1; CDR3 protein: CASRPGLAGGPPSEQFF; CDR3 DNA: TGTGCCAGCAGACCGGGACTAGCGGGGGGGCCTCCGAGTGAGCAGTTCTTC
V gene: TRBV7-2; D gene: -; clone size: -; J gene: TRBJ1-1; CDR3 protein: CASSLVGGNTEAFF; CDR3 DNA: TGTGCCAGCAGCTTAGTCGGAGGGAACACTGAAGCTTTCTTT
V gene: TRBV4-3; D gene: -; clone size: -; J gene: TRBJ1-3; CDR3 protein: CASSQEDSSGNTIYF; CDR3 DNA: TGCGCCAGCAGCCAAGAGGACAGCTCTGGAAACACCATATATTTT
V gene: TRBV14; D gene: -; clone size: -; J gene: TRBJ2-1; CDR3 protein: CASSHPDRWAFNEQFF; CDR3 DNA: TGTGCCAGCAGCCATCCGGACAGATGGGCCTTCAATGAGCAGTTCTTC
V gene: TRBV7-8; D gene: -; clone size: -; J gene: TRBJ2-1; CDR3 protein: CASSFVAGTFNEQFF; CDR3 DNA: TGTGCCAGCAGCTTCGTGGCGGGAACTTTTAATGAGCAGTTCTTC
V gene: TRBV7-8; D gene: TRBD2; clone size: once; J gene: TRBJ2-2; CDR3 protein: CASSGLAGGTGELFF; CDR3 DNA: TGTGCCAGCAGCGGACTAGCGGGGGGCACCGGGGAGCTGTTTTTT
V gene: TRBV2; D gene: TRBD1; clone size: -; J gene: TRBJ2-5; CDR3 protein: CASRPPGGEETQYF; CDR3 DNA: TGTGCCAGCAGGCCCCCAGGGGGCGAAGAGACCCAGTACTTC
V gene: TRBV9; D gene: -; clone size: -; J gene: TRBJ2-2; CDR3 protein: CASSVELAGELFF; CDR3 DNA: TGTGCCAGCAGCGTAGAACTGGCCGGGGAGCTGTTTTTT